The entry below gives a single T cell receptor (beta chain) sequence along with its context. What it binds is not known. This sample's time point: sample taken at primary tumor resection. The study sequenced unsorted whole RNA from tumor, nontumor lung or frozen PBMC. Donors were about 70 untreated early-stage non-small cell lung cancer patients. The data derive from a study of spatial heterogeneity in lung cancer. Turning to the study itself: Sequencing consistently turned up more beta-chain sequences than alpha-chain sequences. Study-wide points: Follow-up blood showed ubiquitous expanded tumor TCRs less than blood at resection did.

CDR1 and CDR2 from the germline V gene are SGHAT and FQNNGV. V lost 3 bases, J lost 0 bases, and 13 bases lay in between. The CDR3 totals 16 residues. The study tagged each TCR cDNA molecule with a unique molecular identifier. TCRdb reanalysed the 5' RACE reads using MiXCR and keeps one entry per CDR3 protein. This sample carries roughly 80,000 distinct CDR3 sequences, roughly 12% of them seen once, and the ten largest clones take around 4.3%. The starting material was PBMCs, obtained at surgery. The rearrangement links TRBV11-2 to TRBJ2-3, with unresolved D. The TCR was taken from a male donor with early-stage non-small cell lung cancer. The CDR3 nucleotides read TGTGCCAGCAGCTTCGGACGCCTCCCTAGCACAGATACGCAGTATTTT. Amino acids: CASSFGRLPSTDTQYF.